The clone carrying this T cell receptor (beta chain) has at least ten counts. V dropped 6 bases and J dropped 6 bases, with 18 bases sitting between them. The CDR3 runs 16 residues. The library targeted TCRbeta and was prepared with unique molecular identifiers. TCRdb re-called the PCR reads through MiXCR, storing one row per CDR3 protein. Of 97,000 or so distinct CDR3 sequences in the sample, 6% were seen once. This entry is derived from a study of T-cell reconstitution after alpha-beta-depleted transplantation in children. The chain recombines TRBV12-3 or TRBV12-4 with TRBJ1-6; unclear D gene. The clonotype was recovered from a female patient aged 2-10 years who had a stem cell transplant for Fanconi anemia, so the T cells may come from the graft donor. Sequencing was performed on PBMCs, mostly from graft donor cells, taken 60 days after TCRalphabeta/CD19-depleted stem cell transplant. CDR3: CASSPVFPHINSPLHF. The CDR3 bases are TGTGCCAGCAGCCCAGTCTTTCCCCATATTAATTCACCCCTCCACTTT.